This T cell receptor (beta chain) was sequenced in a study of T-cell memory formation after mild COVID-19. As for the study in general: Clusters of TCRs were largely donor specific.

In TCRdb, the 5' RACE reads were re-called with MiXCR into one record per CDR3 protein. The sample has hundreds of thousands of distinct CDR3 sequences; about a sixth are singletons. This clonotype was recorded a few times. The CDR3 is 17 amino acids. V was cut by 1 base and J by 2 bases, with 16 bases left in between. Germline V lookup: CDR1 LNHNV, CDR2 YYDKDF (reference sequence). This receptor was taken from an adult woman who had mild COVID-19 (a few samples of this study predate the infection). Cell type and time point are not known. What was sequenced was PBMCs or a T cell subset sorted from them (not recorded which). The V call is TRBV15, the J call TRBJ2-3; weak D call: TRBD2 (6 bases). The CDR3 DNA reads TGTGCCACCAGCAGAGTTCCGAGGGAGGAAGTCACAGATACGCAGTATTTT. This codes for CATSRVPREEVTDTQYF.